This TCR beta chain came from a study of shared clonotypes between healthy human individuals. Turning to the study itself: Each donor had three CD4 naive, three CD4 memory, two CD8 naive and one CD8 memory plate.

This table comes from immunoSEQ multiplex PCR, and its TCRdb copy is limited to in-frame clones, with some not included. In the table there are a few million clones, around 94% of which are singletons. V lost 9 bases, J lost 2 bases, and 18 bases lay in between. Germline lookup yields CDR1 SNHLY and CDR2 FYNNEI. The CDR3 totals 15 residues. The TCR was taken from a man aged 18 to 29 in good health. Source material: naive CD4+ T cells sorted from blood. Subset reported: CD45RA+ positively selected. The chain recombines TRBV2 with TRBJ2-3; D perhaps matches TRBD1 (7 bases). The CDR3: CARAVGGQLTDTQYF. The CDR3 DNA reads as TGTGCCAGAGCAGTGGGGGGACAGCTCACAGATACGCAGTATTTT.